These 8 T cell receptor beta chains came from one sample sequenced in a study of blood T cells in healthy people across ages. For the second PCR, which ran for about 7 to 11 cycles, a sample-barcoded 5' primer and a J-beta primer mix were used. TCRdb re-derived calls from the 5' RACE reads in MiXCR, one entry per CDR3 protein. The repertoire holds roughly 500,000 distinct CDR3 sequences, with nearly 25% as singletons. These same records also appear under a second study, on T cells of mothers and their children.

The sequenced material came from blood. These receptors were collected from a boy younger than 18 in good health.

A few counts support this clonotype. The genes are TRBV28 and TRBJ2-3, with D possibly matching TRBD2 (6 bases). Trimming took off 3 bases at V and 8 bases at J, with 18 bases between the two ends. The CDR3 length is 15 residues. CDR1 and CDR2 (germline): MDHEN, SYDVKM. The CDR3 loop is CASSFKGIKGLTQYF. CDR3 in DNA: TGTGCCAGCAGTTTTAAGGGGATCAAGGGACTTACGCAGTATTTT.

This chain uses TRBV5-1 with TRBJ2-1; 9 bases line up with TRBD2. There are 14 residues in the CDR3. The germline V gene encodes CDR1 SGHRS and CDR2 YFSETQ. V shed 8 bases and J 5 bases; nucleotides not matched to a gene: 8. In DNA form, the CDR3 reads TGCGCCAGTAAGATAGCGGGGGCCAACAATGAGCAGTTCTTC. It is translated as CASKIAGANNEQFF.

The chain recombines TRBV7-9 with TRBJ2-3; 11 bases line up with TRBD1. The V segment lost 5 bases and the J segment 2 bases; nucleotides outside the gene matches: 6. The CDR3 totals 16 residues. Germline CDR1 is SEHNR and CDR2 is FQNEAQ (reference sequence). CDR3 residues: CASSQGQGANTDTQYF. CDR3 coding DNA: TGTGCCAGCAGCCAAGGACAGGGGGCGAACACAGATACGCAGTATTTT.

This clonotype was found a few times. This chain joins TRBV5-1 and TRBJ2-5, with no clear D. From germline, CDR1 is SGHRS and CDR2 YFSETQ. The CDR3 runs to 13 residues. The germline V and J ends were trimmed by 0 bases and 7 bases, with 10 bases remaining between them. In DNA, the CDR3 is TGCGCCAGCAGCTTGGACATGGTAGTGACCCAGTACTTC. Translation: CASSLDMVVTQYF.

This clonotype was picked up a small number of times. The J gene is TRBJ2-5, the V gene TRBV24-1; D unclear. This CDR3 is 18 amino acids long. CDR1 KGHDR and CDR2 SFDVKD come from the germline V gene. Trimming removed 2 bases at V and 5 bases at J, with 23 bases between. CDR3 nucleotide sequence: TGTGCCACCAGTGATTCCCCTCCCACTAAGGGCGGTGGGGAGACCCAGTACTTC. Protein product: CATSDSPPTKGGGETQYF.

This chain uses TRBV28 with TRBJ2-7; D not resolved. CDR3 length: 13 residues. Germline assignment: CDR1 MDHEN and CDR2 SYDVKM. Trimming removed 6 bases from V and 3 bases from J, with 12 bases in between. The CDR3 DNA sequence: TGTGCCAGCAGACCCGGACCCGGCTACGAGCAGTACTTC. It is translated as CASRPGPGYEQYF.

This clonotype was seen only a few times. This chain joins TRBV30 and TRBJ2-7; TRBD1 aligns across 11 bases. The V segment lost 4 bases and the J segment 4 bases; nucleotides outside the gene matches: 3. The CDR3 spans 13 residues. Germline CDR1 reads GTSNPN; CDR2 reads SVGIG (reference sequence). The CDR3 sequence: CAWTGQGAYEQYF. CDR3 sequence (DNA): TGTGCCTGGACCGGACAGGGGGCTTACGAGCAGTACTTC.

The chain is built from TRBV11-2 and TRBJ2-7; 10 bases agree with TRBD1. The CDR3 is 16 residues long. The trim removed 4 bases at V and 2 bases at J, leaving 8 bases unmatched. Germline lookup yields CDR1 SGHAT and CDR2 FQNNGV. The CDR3 nucleotides are TGTGCCAGCAGCTCTAGGACAGGGGGACTCACCTACGAGCAGTACTTC. This gives the protein CASSSRTGGLTYEQYF.